The clone carrying this TCR beta chain was detected only once. Its antigen is not identified. The data were obtained in a study of Ad26.COV2.S vaccination and SARS-CoV-2 variants. Whole-study context: Enrollment placed the donor in the COV1001 Ad26.COV2.S trial arm. Notes on the study in general: Analyses of TCR breadth and depth may have underestimated total T cell responses.

Clones were sequenced by immunoSEQ multiplex PCR, and TCRdb holds only the in-frame ones, with some missing. The data show about 480,000 clones, around 90% seen once. The germline V gene has CDR1 MDHEN and CDR2 SYDVKM. The CDR3 consists of 14 residues. The ends were cut back, 5 bases at V and 1 base at J, with 11 bases in the middle. The treatment here: roughly 20 received Ad26.COV2.S at low or high dose, single or two shots; about 5 received placebo; per-sample allocation not given. Samples came from day 63 after the first vaccine or placebo injection. This chain connects TRBV28 to TRBJ1-1, with TRBD1 as a possible D gene (6 bases). The TCR originated in a person between 18 and 65 years old who received the Ad26.COV2.S COVID-19 vaccine or a placebo. The material sequenced was peripheral blood, taken in a trial of Ad26.COV2.S vaccine versus placebo. This chain's CDR3 is CASSPGTRNTEAFF. CDR3 in DNA: TGTGCCAGCAGTCCAGGGACAAGGAACACTGAAGCTTTCTTT.